What follows are 4 T cell receptor beta chains derived from one specimen sequenced in a study of blood T cell repertoires in COVID-19. Sequencing used immunoSEQ multiplex PCR; TCRdb keeps in-frame clones, though not all of them. The sample yields approximately 160,000 clones, 86% seen once. The sequenced material came from peripheral blood. The receptors come from a man aged 50 or older with active or convalescent COVID-19.

The rearrangement joins TRBV4-1 to TRBJ1-1; D gene uncertain. This CDR3 is built from 13 residues. V lost 0 bases to trimming and J lost 3 bases, with 5 bases between them. Germline V gene lookup returns CDR1 MGHRA and CDR2 YSYEKL. CDR3 loop: CASSQDRDTEAFF. Here the CDR3 DNA reads TGCGCCAGCAGCCAAGACCGGGACACTGAAGCTTTCTTT.

V and J are TRBV12-3 or TRBV12-4 and TRBJ1-1; D is possibly TRBD1 (6 bases). V shed 7 bases and J shed 3 bases, with 12 bases lying between them. This CDR3 contains 13 residues. The CDR3 is CASTSGVYTEAFF. The CDR3 region has the DNA TGTGCCAGCACGTCAGGGGTGTACACTGAAGCTTTCTTT.

The DNA for the CDR3 is TGTGCCAGCAGCTTATGGGACAGTGAAACAGATACGCAGTATTTT. The encoded protein is CASSLWDSETDTQYF. The chain has TRBV7-9 and TRBJ2-3, with 7 bases fitting TRBD1. J was trimmed by 3 bases and V by 2 bases; bases with no gene match: 5. This CDR3 region has 15 residues. The germline V gene encodes CDR1 SEHNR and CDR2 FQNEAQ (reference sequence).

The chain carries TRBV10-3 and TRBJ2-7; 9 nucleotides match TRBD1. This CDR3 is built from 14 residues. The germline V gene encodes CDR1 ENHRY and CDR2 SYGVKD. V shed 4 bases and J 4 bases; nucleotides not matched to a gene: 5. The CDR3 protein is CAISAPGQGYEQYF. CDR3 in DNA: TGTGCCATCAGTGCCCCGGGACAGGGTTACGAGCAGTACTTC.